This T cell receptor (beta chain) derives from a study of CD8 T cells in Susac syndrome. With random hexamers, about 0.5 to 1 ug RNA was reverse transcribed. The amplification used immunoSEQ multiplex PCR on TCR beta CDR3; it spanned 54 Vbeta and 13 Jbeta. TCRdb reanalysed the immunoSEQ multiplex PCR reads using MiXCR and keeps one entry per CDR3 protein. The data contain about 400,000 distinct CDR3 sequences, more than 80% of them seen just once; the ten biggest clones take up under 0.15%. The length of the CDR3 is 13 residues. Deletions cut 5 bases from V and 2 bases from J, with 12 bases between. CDR1 GTSNPN and CDR2 SVGIG come from the germline V gene (reference sequence). This clonotype occurred once.

The chain has TRBV30 and TRBJ1-1; possible D gene TRBD1, 5 bases. This TCR was sampled from a human donor with multiple sclerosis. Specimen: CD8+ T cells from PBMCs. The CDR3 region is CAWVTGFNTEAFF. In nucleotides, the CDR3 is TGTGCCTGGGTCACAGGTTTTAACACTGAAGCTTTCTTT.